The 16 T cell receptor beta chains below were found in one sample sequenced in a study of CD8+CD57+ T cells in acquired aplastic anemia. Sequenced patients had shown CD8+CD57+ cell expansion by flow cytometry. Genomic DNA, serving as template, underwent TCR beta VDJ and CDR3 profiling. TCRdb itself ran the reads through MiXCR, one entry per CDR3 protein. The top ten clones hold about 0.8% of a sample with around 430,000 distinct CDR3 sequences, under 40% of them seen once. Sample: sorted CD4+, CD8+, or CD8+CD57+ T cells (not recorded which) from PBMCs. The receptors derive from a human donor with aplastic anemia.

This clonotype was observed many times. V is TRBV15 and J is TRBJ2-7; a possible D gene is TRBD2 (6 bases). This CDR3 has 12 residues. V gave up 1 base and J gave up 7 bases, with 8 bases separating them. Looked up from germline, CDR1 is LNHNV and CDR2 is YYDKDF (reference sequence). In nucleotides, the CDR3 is TGTGCCACCAGCAGAGGGGCGGGGGAGCAGTACTTC. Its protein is CATSRGAGEQYF.

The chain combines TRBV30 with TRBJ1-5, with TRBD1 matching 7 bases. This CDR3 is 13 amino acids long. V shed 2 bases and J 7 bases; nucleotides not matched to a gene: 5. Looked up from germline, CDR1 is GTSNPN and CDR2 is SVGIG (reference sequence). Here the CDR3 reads CAWSTGVGQPQHF. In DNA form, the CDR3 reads TGTGCCTGGAGTACAGGGGTCGGGCAGCCCCAGCATTTT.

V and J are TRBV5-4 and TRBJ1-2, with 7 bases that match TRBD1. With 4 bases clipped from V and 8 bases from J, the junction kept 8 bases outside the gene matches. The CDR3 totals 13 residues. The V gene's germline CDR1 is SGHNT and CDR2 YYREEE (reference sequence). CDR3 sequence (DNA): TGTGCCAGCAGCGGACAGGACCTCTCCGGCTACACCTTC. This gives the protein CASSGQDLSGYTF. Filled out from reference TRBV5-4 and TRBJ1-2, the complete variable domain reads ETGVTQSPTHLIKTRGQQVTLRCSSQSGHNTVSWYQQALGQGPQFIFQYYREEENGRGNFPPRFSGLQFPNYSSELNVNALELDDSALYLCASSGQDLSGYTFGSGTRLTVV.

CDR3 loop: CASSLWGNYGYTF. CDR3 nucleotides: TGTGCCAGCAGCTTGTGGGGCAACTATGGCTACACCTTC. The J gene is TRBJ1-2, the V gene TRBV5-4; a weak D match, TRBD1 (5 bases). The germline gives CDR1 SGHNT, CDR2 YYREEE (reference sequence). This CDR3 spans 13 amino acids. V lost 1 base and J lost 2, with 6 bases in between.

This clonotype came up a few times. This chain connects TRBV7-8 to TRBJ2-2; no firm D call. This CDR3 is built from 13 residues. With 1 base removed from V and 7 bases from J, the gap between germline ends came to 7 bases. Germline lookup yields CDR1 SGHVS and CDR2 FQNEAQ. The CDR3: CASSLDWDGELFF. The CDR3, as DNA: TGTGCCAGCAGCTTAGATTGGGACGGGGAGCTGTTTTTT.

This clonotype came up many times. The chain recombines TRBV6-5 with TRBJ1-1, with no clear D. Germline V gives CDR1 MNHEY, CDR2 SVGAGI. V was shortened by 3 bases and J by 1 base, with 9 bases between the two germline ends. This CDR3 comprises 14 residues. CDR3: CASSYRRENTEAFF. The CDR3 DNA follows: TGTGCCAGCAGTTATAGGCGGGAGAACACTGAAGCTTTCTTT.

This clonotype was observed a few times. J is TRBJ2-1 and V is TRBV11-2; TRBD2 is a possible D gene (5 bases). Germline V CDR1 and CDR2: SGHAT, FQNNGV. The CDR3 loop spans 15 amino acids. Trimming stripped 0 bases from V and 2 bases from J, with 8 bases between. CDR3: CASSLDSGAYNEQFF. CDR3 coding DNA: TGTGCCAGCAGCTTAGATTCCGGGGCCTACAATGAGCAGTTCTTC.

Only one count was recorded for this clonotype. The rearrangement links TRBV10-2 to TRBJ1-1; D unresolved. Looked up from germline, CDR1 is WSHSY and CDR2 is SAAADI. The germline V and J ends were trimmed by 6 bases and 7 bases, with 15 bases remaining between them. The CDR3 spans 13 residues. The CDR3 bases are TGCGCCAGCAGCTTAAACCTGGGCGTTGAAGCTTTCTTT. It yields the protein CASSLNLGVEAFF.

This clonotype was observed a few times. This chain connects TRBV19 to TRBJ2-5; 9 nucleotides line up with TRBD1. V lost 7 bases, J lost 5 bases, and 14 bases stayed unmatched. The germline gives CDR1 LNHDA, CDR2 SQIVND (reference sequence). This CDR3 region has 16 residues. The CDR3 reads CASTPGTGLFGETQYF. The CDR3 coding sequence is TGTGCCAGTACCCCCGGGACAGGGTTATTCGGGGAGACCCAGTACTTC.

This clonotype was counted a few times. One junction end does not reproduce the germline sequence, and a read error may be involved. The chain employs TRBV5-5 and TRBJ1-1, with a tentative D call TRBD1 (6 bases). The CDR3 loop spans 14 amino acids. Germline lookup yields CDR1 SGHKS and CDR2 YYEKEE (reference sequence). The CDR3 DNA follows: TGTGCCAGCAGCTCAAACAACGGACAGTCTGAGGCTTTCTTT. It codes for CASSSNNGQSEAFF.

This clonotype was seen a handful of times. The DNA for the CDR3 is TGTGCCAGCAGCCTCACTTCGGGGTATAATGAAAAACTGTTTTTT. It codes for CASSLTSGYNEKLFF. The chain combines TRBV11-1 with TRBJ1-4; D not resolved. Germline V gives CDR1 SGHAT, CDR2 FQDESV (reference sequence). Trimming shortened V by 5 bases and J by 4 bases, and 14 bases separated the two germline ends. CDR3 size: 15 residues.

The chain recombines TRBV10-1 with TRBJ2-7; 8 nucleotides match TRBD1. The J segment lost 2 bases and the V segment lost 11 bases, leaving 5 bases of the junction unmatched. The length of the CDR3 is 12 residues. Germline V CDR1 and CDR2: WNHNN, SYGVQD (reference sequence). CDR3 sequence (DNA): TGCGCCGGTACGACAGGGGCCTACGAGCAGTACTTC. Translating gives CAGTTGAYEQYF.

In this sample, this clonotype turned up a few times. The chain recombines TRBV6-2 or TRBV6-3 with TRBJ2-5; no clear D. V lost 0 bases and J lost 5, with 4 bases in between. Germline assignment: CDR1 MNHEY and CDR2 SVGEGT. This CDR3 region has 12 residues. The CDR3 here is CASSYSYETQYF. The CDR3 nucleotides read TGTGCCAGCAGTTACTCGTATGAGACCCAGTACTTC.

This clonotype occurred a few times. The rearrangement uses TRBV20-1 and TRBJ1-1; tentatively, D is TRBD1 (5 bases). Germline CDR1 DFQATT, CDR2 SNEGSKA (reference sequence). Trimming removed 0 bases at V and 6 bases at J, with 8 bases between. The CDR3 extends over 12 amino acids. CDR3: CSARDVGAEAFF. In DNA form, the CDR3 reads TGCAGTGCTAGAGACGTGGGGGCTGAAGCTTTCTTT.

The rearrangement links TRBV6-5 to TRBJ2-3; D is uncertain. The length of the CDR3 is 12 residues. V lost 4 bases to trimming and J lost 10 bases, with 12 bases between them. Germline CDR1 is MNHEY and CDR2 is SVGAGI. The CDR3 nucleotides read TGTGCCAGCAGTTTCAATTGGGATGCGCAGTATTTT. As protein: CASSFNWDAQYF.

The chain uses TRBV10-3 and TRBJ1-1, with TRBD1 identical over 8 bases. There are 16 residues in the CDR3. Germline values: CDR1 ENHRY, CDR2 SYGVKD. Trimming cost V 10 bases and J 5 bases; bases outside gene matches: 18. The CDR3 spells CASSTIRGRWDTEAFF. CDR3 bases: TGTGCCAGTAGTACCATCAGGGGGCGCTGGGATACTGAAGCTTTCTTT.